Following are 13 T cell receptor beta chains from one sample sequenced in a study of identical twins. Using its own MiXCR run on the 5' RACE reads, TCRdb lists one record per CDR3 protein. The sample has roughly 290,000 distinct CDR3 sequences, over 8.5% seen once. This same sample was also part of a study on yellow fever vaccine responses in identical twins.

The specimen sequenced was CD8+ T cells sorted from blood. These TCRs come from a woman aged 18 to 35 in good health.

This clonotype was recorded many times. CDR3 coding DNA: TGCAGCGTTGAAGAGGCTCGTTCGGGGAACGCCTACAATGAGCAGTTCTTC. It codes for CSVEEARSGNAYNEQFF. The chain employs TRBV29-1 and TRBJ2-1; D is possibly TRBD2 (5 bases). V lost 0 bases and J 2 bases, leaving 17 bases between the germline ends. The germline V gene encodes CDR1 SQVTM and CDR2 ANQGSEA. The CDR3 consists of 17 residues.

The genes are TRBV27 and TRBJ2-1, with 7 bases identical to TRBD2. The CDR3 totals 14 residues. The junction had 2 bases not matched to a gene; V was cut back by 6 bases and J by 0 bases. Germline V gene sequence: CDR1 MNHEY, CDR2 SMNVEV (reference sequence). CDR3 in amino acids: CASSRTSSYNEQFF. The DNA of the CDR3 is TGTGCCAGCAGCCGGACTAGCTCCTACAATGAGCAGTTCTTC.

This clonotype has at least ten counts. The chain joins TRBV10-3 to TRBJ2-2; no clear D gene. CDR1 is ENHRY, CDR2 SYGVKD, per germline. CDR3 size: 15 residues. The V end was cut by 1 base, the J end by 4 bases, with 10 bases between. The CDR3 here is CAISELWQLTGELFF. As DNA, the CDR3 is TGTGCCATCAGTGAGTTATGGCAGCTCACCGGGGAGCTGTTTTTT.

The chain employs TRBV6-2 or TRBV6-3 and TRBJ2-7, with D hard to call. The CDR3 is 12 amino acids. CDR1 MNHEY and CDR2 SVGEGT come from the germline V gene. Trimming left V 6 bases short and J 4 bases short, with 10 bases between. CDR3 in DNA: TGTGCCAGCAGACTACCGACTTACGAGCAGTACTTC. Its translation: CASRLPTYEQYF.

This clonotype was observed a few times. The chain is built from TRBV7-2 and TRBJ2-3; 10 bases line up with TRBD2. The CDR3 has 15 residues. Germline lookup yields CDR1 SGHTA and CDR2 FQGNSA. V was pared by 6 bases and J by 6 bases, with 9 bases of the junction left unmatched. CDR3 residues: CASREGLAMADTQYF. CDR3 DNA: TGTGCCAGCAGGGAGGGACTAGCGATGGCGGATACGCAGTATTTT.

This clonotype was counted at least ten times. This sequence joins TRBV14 and TRBJ2-7, with TRBD1 matching over 7 bases. The CDR3 covers 13 residues. Germline-derived CDR1 and CDR2 are SGHDN and FVKESK. The J segment lost 2 bases and the V segment lost 6 bases, leaving 4 bases of the junction unmatched. The CDR3: CASRPGTAYEQYF. DNA of the CDR3: TGTGCCAGCAGACCCGGGACAGCCTACGAGCAGTACTTC. The full variable domain, its missing parts supplied by reference TRBV14 and TRBJ2-7, is EAGVTQFPSHSVIEKGQTVTLRCDPISGHDNLYWYRRVMGKEIKFLLHFVKESKQDESGMPNNRFLAERTGGTYSTLKVQPAELEDSGVYFCASRPGTAYEQYFGPGTRLTVT.

The chain couples TRBV29-1 to TRBJ2-7; D may be TRBD1 or TRBD2 (5 bases each). Trimming took off 1 base at V and 1 base at J, with 11 bases between the two ends. Germline loops: CDR1 SQVTM, CDR2 ANQGSEA. This CDR3 comprises 14 residues. Here the CDR3 reads CSVEGGTLSYEQYF. The DNA for the CDR3 is TGCAGCGTTGAAGGTGGGACGTTGTCCTACGAGCAGTACTTC.

This clonotype showed up just a few times. This chain joins TRBV29-1 and TRBJ1-1; D is ambiguous. With 2 bases removed from V and 7 bases from J, the gap between germline ends came to 8 bases. The germline gives CDR1 SQVTM, CDR2 ANQGSEA. This CDR3 contains 11 residues. For the CDR3, the DNA is TGCAGCGTTGAAAATCGGGTTGAAGCTTTCTTT. Its protein is CSVENRVEAFF.

This clonotype was detected a few times. The chain has TRBV9 and TRBJ1-3; 7 bases fit TRBD1. The V gene's germline CDR1 is SGDLS and CDR2 YYNGEE. V lost 0 bases, J lost 0 bases, and 6 bases stayed unmatched. The CDR3 spans 17 residues. The DNA of the CDR3 is TGTGCCAGCAGCGTAGGCGTAGGGGGCAACTCTGGAAACACCATATATTTT. Its protein product is CASSVGVGGNSGNTIYF.

This clonotype occurred a few times. The V and J genes are TRBV28 and TRBJ2-7; TRBD2 aligns across 10 bases. Trimming at V came to 3 bases and at J to 4 bases, leaving 3 bases not matched to a gene. CDR1 and CDR2 (germline): MDHEN, SYDVKM. The CDR3 runs 14 residues. The CDR3 spells CASSFSGRVYEQYF. The DNA of the CDR3 is TGTGCCAGCAGTTTCAGCGGGAGGGTTTACGAGCAGTACTTC.

This clonotype was counted many times. The gene calls are TRBV7-9 and TRBJ2-3, with TRBD2 matching 10 bases. The V gene's germline CDR1 is SEHNR and CDR2 FQNEAQ (reference sequence). The CDR3 spans 17 residues. The ends lost 8 bases at V and 2 bases at J; junction bases unmatched: 13. Here the CDR3 DNA reads TGTGCCAGCCCCCTAGCGGGAGAGGGCCTACTCACAGATACGCAGTATTTT. This encodes CASPLAGEGLLTDTQYF. Full variable domain (remainder filled in from reference TRBV7-9 and TRBJ2-3): DTGVSQNPRHKITKRGQNVTFRCDPISEHNRLYWYRQTLGQGPEFLTYFQNEAQLEKSRLLSDRFSAERPKGSFSTLEIQRTEQGDSAMYLCASPLAGEGLLTDTQYFGPGTRLTVL.

The chain is built from TRBV25-1 and TRBJ2-6, with D unresolved. The V end was cut by 6 bases, the J end by 0 bases, with 9 bases between. Germline V gene sequence: CDR1 MGHDK, CDR2 SYGVNS. This CDR3 has 15 amino acids. The CDR3 DNA sequence: TGTGCCAGCAGAGGACGGAGCTCTGGGGCCAACGTCCTGACTTTC. It specifies CASRGRSSGANVLTF.

This clonotype was counted many times. The chain links TRBV10-3 to TRBJ2-7, with D tentatively TRBD2 (6 bases). From germline, CDR1 is ENHRY and CDR2 SYGVKD. This CDR3 is 14 amino acids long. V was trimmed by 0 bases and J by 5 bases, leaving 11 bases between them. This CDR3 reads CAISESWGVNEQYF. Here the CDR3 DNA reads TGTGCCATCAGTGAGTCCTGGGGGGTAAACGAGCAGTACTTC.